This TCR beta chain was observed in a study of T-cell reconstitution after alpha-beta-depleted transplantation in children. TCRbeta library preparation incorporated unique molecular identifiers. TCRdb ran MiXCR on the PCR reads and lists one entry per CDR3 protein. This sample yields hundreds of thousands of distinct CDR3 sequences, of which under 9.5% are seen a single time; around 6.2% belongs to the top ten. The CDR3 runs to 19 residues. The trim removed 1 base at V and 0 bases at J, leaving 9 bases unmatched. Germline-derived CDR1 and CDR2 are MGHRA and YSYEKL. This clonotype was detected a few times.

This chain links TRBV4-1 with TRBJ2-1; 10 bases map to TRBD2. Material: PBMCs from the stem cell graft donor, obtained from the stem cell graft. This sequence was found in a human donor who donated a stem cell graft to a child with acute lymphoblastic leukemia. The CDR3 DNA sequence: TGCGCCAGCAGCCAAGTTCCTAGCGGGGGCCCTAGCTCCTACAATGAGCAGTTCTTC. Translated: CASSQVPSGGPSSYNEQFF.